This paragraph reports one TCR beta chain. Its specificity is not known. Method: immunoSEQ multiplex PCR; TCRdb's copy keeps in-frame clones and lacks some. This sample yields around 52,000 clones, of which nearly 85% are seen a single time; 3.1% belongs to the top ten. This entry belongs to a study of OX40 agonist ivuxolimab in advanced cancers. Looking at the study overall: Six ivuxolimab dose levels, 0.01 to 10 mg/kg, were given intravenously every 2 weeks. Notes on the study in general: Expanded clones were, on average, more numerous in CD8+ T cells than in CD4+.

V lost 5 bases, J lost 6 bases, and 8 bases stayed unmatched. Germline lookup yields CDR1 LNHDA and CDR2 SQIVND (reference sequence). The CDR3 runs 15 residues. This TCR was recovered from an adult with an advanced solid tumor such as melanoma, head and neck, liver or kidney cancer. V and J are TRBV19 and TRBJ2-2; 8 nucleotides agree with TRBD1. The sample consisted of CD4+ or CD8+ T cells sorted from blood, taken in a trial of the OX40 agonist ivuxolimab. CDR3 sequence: CASSQGRGRAGELFF. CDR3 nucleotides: TGTGCCAGTAGTCAGGGCAGGGGGCGCGCCGGGGAGCTGTTTTTT. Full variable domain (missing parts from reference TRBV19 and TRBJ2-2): DGGITQSPKYLFRKEGQNVTLSCEQNLNHDAMYWYRQDPGQGLRLIYYSQIVNDFQKGDIAEGYSVSREKKESFPLTVTSAQKNPTAFYLCASSQGRGRAGELFFGEGSRLTVL.